What follows are 20 T cell receptor beta chains derived from one specimen sequenced in a study of cytomegalovirus exposure and HLA in healthy donors. Only in-frame clones appear in the TCRdb table, and some are missing; sequencing was by immunoSEQ multiplex PCR. The top ten hold 1.3% of the sample, which has around 60,000 clones, about 91% seen once. Sequenced material: PBMCs. The receptors were sampled from a young woman in good health and CMV-seronegative.

CDR3 coding DNA: TGTGCCACCAGCAGACGCGACTGGTACCAAGAGACCCAGTACTTC. Amino acids: CATSRRDWYQETQYF. The chain combines TRBV15 with TRBJ2-5; D is unclear. The CDR3 length is 15 residues. Trimming stripped 2 bases from V and 0 bases from J, with 10 bases between. Looked up from germline, CDR1 is LNHNV and CDR2 is YYDKDF (reference sequence).

The CDR3 DNA reads as TGCAGCGTCCCCCAGGGGTTCGAGGGCTACACCTTC. Its translation: CSVPQGFEGYTF. The chain combines TRBV29-1 with TRBJ1-2; D is possibly TRBD1 (6 bases). Trimming took off 6 bases at V and 8 bases at J, with 16 bases between the two ends. CDR1 and CDR2 (germline): SQVTM, ANQGSEA. The CDR3 has 12 amino acids.

This rearrangement joins TRBV5-1 to TRBJ2-3; 12 nucleotides line up with TRBD2. Per the germline V gene, CDR1 is SGHRS and CDR2 is YFSETQ. Germline trimming cut 3 bases from V and 1 base from J; bases unmatched to any gene: 9. The CDR3 runs 18 residues. CDR3 region: CASSYEPGLAGGTDTQYF. The CDR3 region has the DNA TGCGCCAGCAGCTACGAACCGGGACTAGCGGGCGGCACAGATACGCAGTATTTT.

The chain couples TRBV6-1 to TRBJ1-2; D is possibly TRBD1 (6 bases). Trimming stripped 8 bases from V and 8 bases from J, with 12 bases between. The CDR3 extends over 11 amino acids. Looked up from germline, CDR1 is MNHNS and CDR2 is SASEGT. The CDR3 DNA reads as TGTGCCAGCCGAGCAGGGGTAGGCTACACCTTC. This gives the protein CASRAGVGYTF.

V and J are TRBV9 and TRBJ2-7; tentative D call: TRBD1 (5 bases). The CDR3 is made up of 14 amino acids. Germline CDR1 and CDR2: SGDLS and YYNGEE. V gave up 5 bases and J gave up 1 base, with 13 bases separating them. CDR3 residues: CASSPSGFSYEQYF. The CDR3, as DNA: TGTGCCAGCAGTCCCTCAGGGTTTTCCTACGAGCAGTACTTC. Complete variable domain (other parts from reference TRBV9 and TRBJ2-7): DSGVTQTPKHLITATGQRVTLRCSPRSGDLSVYWYQQSLDQGLQFLIQYYNGEERAKGNILERFSAQQFPDLHSELNLSSLELGDSALYFCASSPSGFSYEQYFGPGTRLTVT.

The J gene is TRBJ2-7, the V gene TRBV5-6, with a possible D match to TRBD2 (6 bases). This CDR3 has 13 amino acids. Trimming took 3 bases from V and 4 from J, leaving 11 bases between them. CDR1 is SGHDT, CDR2 YYEEEE, per germline. The DNA of the CDR3 is TGTGCCAGCAGCTCGGGACTGCTATACGAGCAGTACTTC. Translating gives CASSSGLLYEQYF.

The chain carries TRBV28 and TRBJ2-3; D ambiguous. Germline CDR1 is MDHEN and CDR2 is SYDVKM. The length of the CDR3 is 10 residues. Trimming pared 10 bases from V and 6 bases from J, leaving 8 bases between. The chain's CDR3 is CATAGDTQYF. CDR3 nucleotides: TGTGCCACGGCCGGGGATACGCAGTATTTT.

V and J are TRBV28 and TRBJ2-7; D might be TRBD2 (6 bases). V was pared by 6 bases and J by 0 bases, with 15 bases between. Looked up from germline, CDR1 is MDHEN and CDR2 is SYDVKM. There are 15 residues in the CDR3. CDR3 nucleotide sequence: TGTGCCAGCAGCCCCGGGGGTAGTAGCTCCTACGAGCAGTACTTC. The encoded protein is CASSPGGSSSYEQYF.

The J gene is TRBJ2-1, the V gene TRBV5-1; perhaps TRBD1 as D (5 bases). Germline CDR1 SGHRS, CDR2 YFSETQ. This CDR3 is 14 amino acids long. Trimming took 1 base from V and 5 from J, leaving 10 bases between them. CDR3 amino acids: CASSLSTVHNEQFF. DNA of the CDR3: TGCGCCAGCAGCTTGTCGACAGTGCACAATGAGCAGTTCTTC.

The J gene is TRBJ2-2, the V gene TRBV7-9, with TRBD2 as a possible D gene (6 bases). This CDR3 contains 14 residues. CDR1 and CDR2 (germline): SEHNR, FQNEAQ (reference sequence). V was shortened by 8 bases and J by 2 bases, with 12 bases between the two germline ends. The CDR3 bases are TGTGCCAGCTTGGGCGGGATAAACACCGGGGAGCTGTTTTTT. This sequence encodes CASLGGINTGELFF.

The CDR3 region is CASSLNREPYGYTF. The CDR3 nucleotides read TGTGCCAGCAGCTTGAACAGGGAGCCCTATGGCTACACCTTC. The chain joins TRBV5-4 to TRBJ1-2; maybe TRBD1 (6 bases). Germline V gene data show CDR1 as SGHNT and CDR2 as YYREEE (reference sequence). V was shortened by 1 base and J by 4 bases, with 11 bases between the two germline ends. This CDR3 region has 14 residues.

The CDR3: CASSFPRETQYF. The CDR3 DNA follows: TGTGCCAGCAGTTTCCCTCGGGAGACCCAGTACTTC. This chain links TRBV28 with TRBJ2-5; D gene unclear. Germline V gene sequence: CDR1 MDHEN, CDR2 SYDVKM. The germline V and J ends were trimmed by 3 bases and 5 bases, with 7 bases remaining between them. This CDR3 contains 12 residues.

The genes are TRBV10-3 and TRBJ1-1, with D possibly TRBD1 on 6 matching bases. V dropped 6 bases and J dropped 3 bases, with 14 bases sitting between them. Looked up from germline, CDR1 is ENHRY and CDR2 is SYGVKD. The CDR3 is made up of 14 amino acids. The CDR3 is CAIRDSPRDTEAFF. Written as DNA, the CDR3 is TGTGCCATCAGGGACAGCCCCCGGGACACTGAAGCTTTCTTT.

The chain employs TRBV18 and TRBJ2-3; TRBD2 aligns across 13 bases. CDR3 length: 17 amino acids. The germline gives CDR1 KGHSH, CDR2 LQKENI. The V and J ends lost 4 bases and 4 bases, in that order; junction bases with no gene match: 8. CDR3 nucleotides: TGTGCCAGCTCACAGACCCGACTAGCGGGGGGATCAGATACGCAGTATTTT. Residues: CASSQTRLAGGSDTQYF.

The V call is TRBV2, the J call TRBJ2-5, with D perhaps matching TRBD2 (6 bases). Germline CDR1 is SNHLY and CDR2 is FYNNEI. The CDR3 contains 12 residues. V was shortened by 6 bases and J by 5 bases, with 10 bases between the two germline ends. The CDR3 coding sequence is TGTGCCAGCAGAGAACGGGGGGAGACCCAGTACTTC. Encoded protein: CASRERGETQYF.

This sequence joins TRBV10-1 and TRBJ2-3; 8 bases are a match to TRBD2. The V segment lost 4 bases and the J segment 3 bases; nucleotides outside the gene matches: 3. Germline CDR1 reads WNHNN; CDR2 reads SYGVQD (reference sequence). The CDR3 covers 14 residues. The CDR3 loop is CASSGGLETDTQYF. The CDR3 DNA sequence: TGCGCCAGCAGTGGGGGACTAGAGACAGATACGCAGTATTTT.

The chain uses TRBV2 and TRBJ2-3; D is perhaps TRBD1 (5 bases). Germline V gene sequence: CDR1 SNHLY, CDR2 FYNNEI. The CDR3 spans 11 residues. Trimming left V 3 bases short and J 11 bases short, with 9 bases between. In DNA form, the CDR3 reads TGTGCCAGCAGTGAGACAGTCAGGCAGTATTTT. Protein product: CASSETVRQYF.

This clone occurred once. The V call is TRBV6-1, the J call TRBJ1-1; D might be TRBD1 (6 bases). Per germline, CDR1 MNHNS and CDR2 SASEGT. This CDR3 has 14 residues. Trimming took 2 bases from V and 5 from J, leaving 12 bases between them. CDR3 sequence: CASSERQGSTEAFF. As DNA, the CDR3 is TGTGCCAGCAGTGAAAGGCAGGGGAGTACTGAAGCTTTCTTT.

The chain couples TRBV5-6 to TRBJ1-1, with D perhaps TRBD1 (6 bases). From germline, CDR1 is SGHDT and CDR2 YYEEEE. The CDR3 contains 15 residues. Trimming shortened V by 4 bases and J by 4 bases, and 17 bases separated the two germline ends. CDR3 DNA: TGTGCCAGCAGCCAGGGCGGTAGGGGGACCACTGAAGCTTTCTTT. As protein: CASSQGGRGTTEAFF.

J is TRBJ2-5 and V is TRBV30, with a tentative D call TRBD2 (6 bases). Trimming removed 5 bases at V and 1 base at J, with 14 bases between. The V gene's germline CDR1 is GTSNPN and CDR2 SVGIG (reference sequence). The CDR3 has 14 amino acids. CDR3 nucleotides: TGTGCCTGGGGAGGGGCGTCGGCCCAAGAGACCCAGTACTTC. Its translation: CAWGGASAQETQYF.